This record looks at one TCR beta chain sequence and its context. Using a J-beta primer mix together with a sample-barcoded 5' primer, a second PCR was run for about 6 to 11 cycles. Each CDR3 protein gets one entry after TCRdb re-called the 5' RACE reads with MiXCR. The sample lists over 1.5 million distinct CDR3 sequences, less than 50% occurring once. This record belongs to a study of blood T cells in healthy people across ages. CDR1 and CDR2 from the germline V gene are LGHNA and YSLEER. This CDR3 comprises 15 residues. Losses at the gene ends were 2 bases for V and 7 bases for J; bases not matched to a gene: 7.

This clonotype was sampled from a woman aged 40 to 55 in good health. Source material: blood. The chain carries TRBV4-3 and TRBJ1-5; TRBD1 matches 8 bases. CDR3 protein: CASSQKTGDEQPQHF. The DNA of the CDR3 is TGCGCCAGCAGCCAAAAGACAGGGGATGAGCAGCCCCAGCATTTT.